The 23 T cell receptor beta chains below all came from one sample that was sequenced in a study of T cell changes during pregnancy in multiple sclerosis. The method was immunoSEQ multiplex PCR; TCRdb's version includes in-frame clones alone and lacks a portion of them. The table lists around 69,000 clones, 85% to 95% of them singletons, with about 1% in the top ten. The sample was peripheral blood, taken in the third trimester of pregnancy. These receptors were collected from a female donor with multiple sclerosis, enrolled in a pregnancy study.

This chain links TRBV4-1 with TRBJ1-2; D unresolved. Trimming left V 0 bases short and J 4 bases short, with 12 bases between. The CDR3 sequence is 15 residues long. Per germline, CDR1 MGHRA and CDR2 YSYEKL. CDR3 region: CASSQDPGGPYGYTF. The CDR3 nucleotides read TGCGCCAGCAGCCAAGATCCAGGCGGGCCCTATGGCTACACCTTC.

This clone was counted once. The genes are TRBV18 and TRBJ1-1; possibly TRBD1 for D (6 bases). V lost 4 bases and J lost 2, with 14 bases in between. This CDR3 contains 15 residues. The V gene's germline CDR1 is KGHSH and CDR2 LQKENI. CDR3 in amino acids: CASSLSGTKNTEAFF. CDR3 bases: TGTGCCAGCTCACTCTCCGGGACAAAAAACACTGAAGCTTTCTTT.

The CDR3 nucleotides read TGTGCCAGTGGGGCAGGGGTAAACACTGAAGCTTTCTTT. Its translation is CASGAGVNTEAFF. The genes are TRBV27 and TRBJ1-1; D is possibly TRBD1 (6 bases). V was shortened by 9 bases and J by 2 bases, with 13 bases between the two germline ends. The CDR3 has 13 amino acids. Germline-derived CDR1 and CDR2 are MNHEY and SMNVEV (reference sequence).

The chain links TRBV13 to TRBJ1-2; the D gene is possibly TRBD1 (6 bases). The CDR3 runs to 15 residues. CDR1 and CDR2 (germline): PRHDT, FYEKMQ (reference sequence). Trimming took 5 bases from V and 1 from J, leaving 14 bases between them. The CDR3 nucleotides read TGTGCCAGCAGCGGACCCGGGACACTTAACTATGGCTACACCTTC. This translates into CASSGPGTLNYGYTF.

The chain joins TRBV29-1 to TRBJ1-5, with a weak D call TRBD1 (5 bases). The ends were cut back, 5 bases at V and 6 bases at J, with 14 bases in the middle. The CDR3 runs to 13 residues. Germline values: CDR1 SQVTM, CDR2 ANQGSEA. For the CDR3, the DNA is TGCAGCGTTCAGGGAGGGGCTCTTCAGCCCCAGCATTTT. Translating gives CSVQGGALQPQHF.

The rearrangement uses TRBV7-2 and TRBJ1-1; D uncertain. V was clipped by 5 bases and J by 5 bases, with 12 bases between them. The germline V gene encodes CDR1 SGHTA and CDR2 FQGNSA. The CDR3 runs 13 residues. This chain's CDR3 is CASSPDRVTEAFF. The DNA of the CDR3 is TGTGCCAGCAGCCCCGACCGGGTGACTGAAGCTTTCTTT.

This sequence joins TRBV5-1 and TRBJ2-3, with TRBD2 matching over 14 bases. The J segment lost 2 bases and the V segment lost 7 bases, leaving 6 bases of the junction unmatched. The germline gives CDR1 SGHRS, CDR2 YFSETQ. There are 16 residues in the CDR3. The CDR3 region has the DNA TGCGCCAGCTCACGACTAGCGGGAGGGAACACAGATACGCAGTATTTT. As protein: CASSRLAGGNTDTQYF.

The V gene is TRBV11-2, the J gene TRBJ2-2, with 9 bases lining up with TRBD1. CDR1 and CDR2 from the germline V gene are SGHAT and FQNNGV. Trimming cost V 5 bases and J 7 bases; bases outside gene matches: 11. There are 16 residues in the CDR3. The CDR3 bases are TGTGCCAGCAGCCGCACGGGACAGGGAATAGGCGGGGAGCTGTTTTTT. Residues: CASSRTGQGIGGELFF.

This chain links TRBV7-2 with TRBJ2-2, with TRBD1 identical over 8 bases. The CDR3 has 15 amino acids. Germline CDR1 reads SGHTA; CDR2 reads FQGNSA. Trimming removed 5 bases from V and 2 bases from J; junction bases left unmatched: 4. As DNA, the CDR3 is TGTGCCAGCAGCGTTCAGGGGGCTAACACCGGGGAGCTGTTTTTT. It translates to CASSVQGANTGELFF.

CDR3 bases: TGCGCCAGCAGCTTGGGACAGGAGTCCTACGAGCAGTACTTC. Its translation is CASSLGQESYEQYF. The V and J genes are TRBV5-1 and TRBJ2-7, with a weak D call TRBD1 (6 bases). V lost 0 bases to trimming and J lost 1 base, with 8 bases between them. In germline, CDR1 is SGHRS, CDR2 YFSETQ. This CDR3 is 14 amino acids long. Drawing the rest from reference TRBV5-1 and TRBJ2-7, the complete variable domain is KAGVTQTPRYLIKTRGQQVTLSCSPISGHRSVSWYQQTPGQGLQFLFEYFSETQRNKGNFPGRFSGRQFSNSRSEMNVSTLELGDSALYLCASSLGQESYEQYFGPGTRLTVT.

V and J are TRBV29-1 and TRBJ2-5, with D hard to call. Trimming cost V 5 bases and J 2 bases, with 6 bases left between them. The germline V gene has CDR1 SQVTM and CDR2 ANQGSEA. The CDR3 extends over 11 amino acids. This CDR3 is CSVIGQETQYF. DNA for the CDR3: TGCAGCGTTATCGGGCAAGAGACCCAGTACTTC.

The V gene is TRBV5-1, the J gene TRBJ2-1; D is uncertain. The CDR3 spans 12 residues. Germline V CDR1 and CDR2: SGHRS, YFSETQ. Trimming pared 2 bases from V and 5 bases from J, leaving 5 bases between. The CDR3 is CASSFTNNEQFF. As DNA, the CDR3 is TGCGCCAGCAGCTTTACAAACAATGAGCAGTTCTTC.

This clone was observed a single time. The CDR3 sequence is CASSQRPGLDATQYF. DNA for the CDR3: TGCGCCAGCAGCCAGCGGCCGGGACTAGATGCGACCCAGTACTTC. V and J are TRBV4-3 and TRBJ2-5; 8 bases match TRBD2. Germline V gene sequence: CDR1 LGHNA, CDR2 YSLEER. This CDR3 contains 15 residues. With V trimmed by 3 bases and J by 7 bases, 10 bases remained unmatched.

The rearrangement joins TRBV19 to TRBJ2-5, with 7 bases aligning to TRBD2. Near its end, the DNA agrees better with TRBJ2-7, so the J call may be wrong. Germline V gene data show CDR1 as LNHDA and CDR2 as SQIVND (reference sequence). The CDR3 is 15 amino acids. The CDR3 is CASSRTSLDSYEQYF. The DNA for the CDR3 is TGTGCCAGTAGTCGGACTAGTTTAGACTCCTACGAGCAGTACTTC.

The chain is built from TRBV7-9 and TRBJ1-2; maybe TRBD1 (6 bases). This CDR3 is built from 14 residues. V lost 5 bases and J lost 2, with 12 bases in between. Germline lookup yields CDR1 SEHNR and CDR2 FQNEAQ (reference sequence). The CDR3 protein is CASSRSGQNYGYTF. In nucleotides, the CDR3 is TGTGCCAGCAGCCGAAGCGGACAGAACTATGGCTACACCTTC.

The rearrangement links TRBV30 to TRBJ2-2; TRBD2 matches at 12 bases. The CDR3 totals 14 residues. Unmatched junction bases numbered 1, after V lost 3 bases and J lost 5 bases. Germline CDR1 is GTSNPN and CDR2 is SVGIG (reference sequence). CDR3 amino acids: CAWRLAGGTGELFF. For the CDR3, the DNA is TGTGCCTGGAGGCTAGCGGGAGGGACCGGGGAGCTGTTTTTT.

The chain carries TRBV5-6 and TRBJ2-1; possibly TRBD2 for D (6 bases). The CDR3 covers 16 residues. Trimming shortened V by 4 bases and J by 3 bases, and 17 bases separated the two germline ends. Germline V gene data show CDR1 as SGHDT and CDR2 as YYEEEE. CDR3 in amino acids: CASSQLTGDFYNEQFF. The CDR3 nucleotides are TGTGCCAGCAGCCAATTAACGGGAGATTTCTACAATGAGCAGTTCTTC.

V and J are TRBV5-1 and TRBJ1-4, with D maybe TRBD1 (6 bases). V was clipped by 1 base and J by 0 bases, with 13 bases between them. CDR1 is SGHRS, CDR2 YFSETQ, per germline. This CDR3 has 17 amino acids. CDR3 in DNA: TGCGCCAGCAGCTTGAACCCTCAGGGGTCAACTAATGAAAAACTGTTTTTT. Protein: CASSLNPQGSTNEKLFF.

The V and J genes are TRBV30 and TRBJ2-7, with TRBD2 matching 7 bases. CDR1 and CDR2 from the germline V gene are GTSNPN and SVGIG (reference sequence). CDR3 length equals 11 residues. V lost 2 bases, J lost 6 bases, and 1 base stayed unmatched. DNA of the CDR3: TGTGCCTGGAGTTGGGGGGGCGAGCAGTACTTC. This translates into CAWSWGGEQYF.

This clone was seen a few times. CDR3 DNA sequence: TGTGCCAGCAGCCAAGCTAGCGGGGTGGGGGCCGGGGAGCTGTTTTTT. Amino acid sequence: CASSQASGVGAGELFF. The chain employs TRBV4-2 and TRBJ2-2; 9 nucleotides match TRBD2. V shed 1 base and J 6 bases; nucleotides not matched to a gene: 6. The CDR3 sequence is 16 residues long. Per germline, CDR1 LGHNA and CDR2 YNFKEQ.

The genes are TRBV7-9 and TRBJ2-1, with 12 bases aligning to TRBD2. The CDR3 spans 17 residues. Germline CDR1 and CDR2: SEHNR and FQNEAQ (reference sequence). Trimming took 5 bases from V and 3 from J; bases not matched to a gene: 8. CDR3 DNA sequence: TGTGCCAGCAGCACTGGGACTAGCGGGCTACTCTACAATGAGCAGTTCTTC. Protein product: CASSTGTSGLLYNEQFF.

This chain uses TRBV5-1 with TRBJ2-4; tentative D call: TRBD1 (5 bases). The CDR3 extends over 17 amino acids. Per the germline V gene, CDR1 is SGHRS and CDR2 is YFSETQ. Trimming stripped 0 bases from V and 3 bases from J, with 16 bases between. CDR3: CASSLAQGSSGKNIQYF. The CDR3 region has the DNA TGCGCCAGCAGCTTGGCCCAGGGAAGCAGTGGCAAAAACATTCAGTACTTC.

The J gene is TRBJ2-3, the V gene TRBV7-9; weak D call: TRBD2 (5 bases). V lost 0 bases, J lost 3 bases, and 10 bases lay in between. Germline CDR1 SEHNR, CDR2 FQNEAQ (reference sequence). This CDR3 is 15 amino acids long. The CDR3, as DNA: TGTGCCAGCAGCTTAGCGGAGGTTTTGACAGATACGCAGTATTTT. This codes for CASSLAEVLTDTQYF.